One sample yielded the 28 T cell receptor beta chains listed below, sequenced in a study of human T cells and chemical hapten exposure. As to time point: patch test 1, 2 weeks after DPC sensitization. Treatment reported: therapeutic diphenylcyclopropenone sensitization with weekly scalp DPC. TCRdb re-called the RACE reads through MiXCR, storing one row per CDR3 protein. Counted here are roughly 100,000 distinct CDR3 sequences, approximately 11% occurring once; the ten biggest clones make up around 3.5%. This specimen was whole blood, taken in connection with sensitization to the hapten diphenylcyclopropenone (DPC). The receptors originated from a woman aged 40 to 50 with alopecia areata. Some clones in this sample may be carry-over from other donors' samples.

This clonotype has just a few counts. The chain carries TRBV7-2 and TRBJ2-3, with D perhaps TRBD1 (5 bases). V lost 4 bases and J lost 6, with 17 bases in between. Germline CDR1 SGHTA, CDR2 FQGNSA. This CDR3 comprises 15 residues. The CDR3 DNA is TGTGCCAGCAGCTACGGACACCCTGCAGGGGATACGCAGTATTTT. It encodes CASSYGHPAGDTQYF.

J is TRBJ1-2 and V is TRBV3-1; a possible D gene is TRBD1 (5 bases). V gave up 0 bases and J gave up 4 bases, with 15 bases separating them. The CDR3 spans 16 residues. CDR1 and CDR2 from the germline V gene are LGHDT and YNNKEL (reference sequence). Here the CDR3 reads CASSQDKTSGTYGYTF. In DNA, the CDR3 is TGTGCCAGCAGCCAAGACAAAACCTCGGGGACCTATGGCTACACCTTC.

This clonotype was seen at least ten times. This sequence joins TRBV11-2 and TRBJ1-1; D is perhaps TRBD1 (6 bases). Trimming took 2 bases from V and 3 from J, leaving 13 bases between them. CDR3 length: 15 residues. Germline loops: CDR1 SGHAT, CDR2 FQNNGV. In DNA, the CDR3 is TGTGCCAGCAGCTTAAGGACAGTGTCGGACACTGAAGCTTTCTTT. Its protein product is CASSLRTVSDTEAFF. Combining the CDR3 with reference TRBV11-2 and TRBJ1-1 gives the whole variable domain EAGVAQSPRYKIIEKRQSVAFWCNPISGHATLYWYQQILGQGPKLLIQFQNNGVVDDSQLPKDRFSAERLKGVDSTLKIQPAKLEDSAVYLCASSLRTVSDTEAFFGQGTRLTVV.

This clonotype has at least ten counts. This chain joins TRBV4-2 and TRBJ1-5; D remains ambiguous. The V gene's germline CDR1 is LGHNA and CDR2 YNFKEQ. V lost 0 bases, J lost 2 bases, and 5 bases lay in between. The CDR3 runs to 14 residues. CDR3 DNA sequence: TGTGCCAGCAGCCAAGATGGGGGCAATCAGCCCCAGCATTTT. Its translation: CASSQDGGNQPQHF.

Only a few counts were recorded for this clonotype. J is TRBJ2-7 and V is TRBV28; D is undetermined. The CDR3 is 13 residues long. Trimming took off 3 bases at V and 2 bases at J, with 8 bases between the two ends. Germline lookup yields CDR1 MDHEN and CDR2 SYDVKM. The CDR3 nucleotides are TGTGCCAGCAGTTTCCTCCTAGCCTACGAGCAGTACTTC. Its protein is CASSFLLAYEQYF. Supplemented by reference TRBV28 and TRBJ2-7, the full variable domain reads DVKVTQSSRYLVKRTGEKVFLECVQDMDHENMFWYRQDPGLGLRLIYFSYDVKMKEKGDIPEGYSVSREKKERFSLILESASTNQTSMYLCASSFLLAYEQYFGPGTRLTVT.

The rearrangement joins TRBV7-6 to TRBJ1-5; D remains unclear. Looked up from germline, CDR1 is SGHVS and CDR2 is FNYEAQ. The CDR3 has 16 amino acids. Between the trimmed V and J ends, which lost 1 base and 1 base, there was a span of 11 bases. The CDR3 sequence: CASSLGSPESNQPQHF. For the CDR3, the DNA is TGTGCCAGCAGCTTAGGCTCACCAGAGAGCAATCAGCCCCAGCATTTT.

Points on this clonotype: A much larger clonotype is one base distant, so this may be a read error. The chain's CDR3 is CSASNGRDYYEQFF. The DNA of the CDR3 is TGCAGTGCTAGTAACGGGAGGGATTACTATGAGCAGTTCTTC. The chain is built from TRBV20-1 and TRBJ2-1; TRBD2 matches at 8 bases. The CDR3 is 14 amino acids. V shed 3 bases and J 8 bases; nucleotides not matched to a gene: 9. The germline gives CDR1 DFQATT, CDR2 SNEGSKA (reference sequence).

A word on this clonotype: The CDR3 does not close with the conserved phenylalanine or tryptophan, likely indicating a read error. No DNA is shown, since the ends of the CDR3 on it are uncertain; the CDR3 is the one TCRdb lists. The chain has TRBV12-3 or TRBV12-4 and TRBJ1-1. Termini included, the CDR3 measures 12 amino acids. The CDR3 loop reads CASSLAEFRLPG.

The table lists this clonotype with a few counts. The CDR3 here is CASIPLGPGYGYTF. For the CDR3, the DNA is TGTGCCAGCATTCCTTTGGGCCCGGGCTATGGCTACACCTTC. The genes are TRBV7-6 and TRBJ1-2, with D unclear. The CDR3 consists of 14 residues. The germline V gene encodes CDR1 SGHVS and CDR2 FNYEAQ. Trimming took off 7 bases at V and 4 bases at J, with 16 bases between the two ends.

The V call is TRBV9, the J call TRBJ2-7; D is undetermined. CDR3 length: 14 amino acids. Germline-derived CDR1 and CDR2 are SGDLS and YYNGEE. V lost 0 bases to trimming and J lost 2 bases, with 9 bases between them. DNA of the CDR3: TGTGCCAGCAGCGTAGGGGTGGAACCCTACGAGCAGTACTTC. Its translation: CASSVGVEPYEQYF.

The chain is built from TRBV29-1 and TRBJ2-1; the D call may be TRBD1 or TRBD2 (5 bases each). From germline, CDR1 is SQVTM and CDR2 ANQGSEA. V was trimmed by 2 bases and J by 9 bases, leaving 17 bases between them. This CDR3 contains 14 residues. The CDR3 protein is CSVELVGEMGEQFF. The CDR3 DNA reads as TGCAGCGTTGAACTAGTGGGGGAGATGGGTGAGCAGTTCTTC.

The sample holds many counts of this clonotype. The rearrangement joins TRBV29-1 to TRBJ2-5, with D possibly being TRBD1 or TRBD2 (5 bases each). Germline V gene sequence: CDR1 SQVTM, CDR2 ANQGSEA. The CDR3 extends over 12 amino acids. Trimming took off 5 bases at V and 10 bases at J, with 17 bases between the two ends. CDR3 sequence: CSVPGTLEGQYF. CDR3 sequence (DNA): TGCAGCGTTCCTGGGACCCTAGAGGGCCAGTACTTC.

This clonotype came up a few times. This sequence joins TRBV25-1 and TRBJ1-5; D remains unclear. The germline V gene has CDR1 MGHDK and CDR2 SYGVNS. V lost 4 bases, J lost 5 bases, and 18 bases lay in between. This CDR3 spans 16 amino acids. In nucleotides, the CDR3 is TGTGCCAGCAGTGTTCTGGCCCAGTGGGTGGATCAGCCCCAGCATTTT. It encodes CASSVLAQWVDQPQHF.

In this sample, this clonotype turned up many times. The V call is TRBV28, the J call TRBJ1-1; TRBD1 matches at 8 bases. In germline, CDR1 is MDHEN, CDR2 SYDVKM. V shed 8 bases, J shed 4 bases, and the junction held 3 bases outside the gene matches. The CDR3 consists of 12 residues. The CDR3 spells CASEQGGTEAFF. Here the CDR3 DNA reads TGTGCCAGCGAACAGGGGGGCACTGAAGCTTTCTTT.

V and J are TRBV6-6 and TRBJ1-3; D is possibly TRBD1 (6 bases). Trimming took off 7 bases at V and 4 bases at J, with 14 bases between the two ends. Germline assignment: CDR1 MNHNY and CDR2 SVGAGI (reference sequence). The CDR3 has 14 residues. The CDR3 spells CASIWGGSGNTIYF. The DNA for the CDR3 is TGTGCCAGCATCTGGGGGGGCTCAGGAAACACCATATATTTT.

In this sample, this clonotype turned up a few times. J is TRBJ2-7 and V is TRBV12-3 or TRBV12-4, with TRBD1 identical over 11 bases. Germline trimming cut 6 bases from V and 2 bases from J; bases unmatched to any gene: 3. The CDR3 is 14 amino acids. CDR3 coding DNA: TGTGCCAGCAGCAGGGACAGGGGGACCTACGAGCAGTACTTC. Its protein is CASSRDRGTYEQYF.

Concerning this clonotype itself: A much larger clone lies one base from this, so it may be a read error. The gene calls are TRBV20-1 and TRBJ1-6; 8 positions agree with TRBD1. The germline CDR1 and CDR2 sequences are DFQATT and SNEGSKA (reference sequence). This CDR3 is built from 17 residues. Losses at the gene ends were 1 base for V and 4 bases for J; bases not matched to a gene: 9. The CDR3 reads CSARGQGSNSYNSPLHF. CDR3 coding DNA: TGCAGTGCTAGAGGACAGGGGTCGAATTCTTATAATTCACCCCTCCACTTT.

The table lists this clonotype with many counts. The chain carries TRBV3-1 and TRBJ2-1; the match to TRBD2 covers 13 bases. Germline assignment: CDR1 LGHDT and CDR2 YNNKEL (reference sequence). The trim removed 4 bases at V and 3 bases at J, leaving 6 bases unmatched. This CDR3 has 17 residues. The CDR3: CASSPRGLAGDYNEQFF. CDR3 nucleotides: TGTGCCAGCAGCCCGCGAGGACTAGCGGGAGACTACAATGAGCAGTTCTTC.

This clonotype has at least ten counts. The chain couples TRBV3-1 to TRBJ2-2, with TRBD2 matching 7 bases. This CDR3 is 16 amino acids long. The junction had 9 bases not matched to a gene; V was cut back by 7 bases and J by 1 base. Germline V CDR1 and CDR2: LGHDT, YNNKEL (reference sequence). CDR3: CASTLRTSVNTGELFF. The DNA for the CDR3 is TGTGCCAGCACCCTCAGGACTAGTGTGAACACCGGGGAGCTGTTTTTT.

The sample holds a few counts of this clonotype. V usage is TRBV7-2 and J usage is TRBJ1-1; D gene ambiguous. The CDR3 is 12 amino acids. Germline CDR1 SGHTA, CDR2 FQGNSA. Trimming took 7 bases from V and 1 from J, leaving 7 bases between them. The CDR3 nucleotides read TGTGCCAGCACTCCGGGGAACACTGAAGCTTTCTTT. It is translated as CASTPGNTEAFF. The full variable domain, completed using reference TRBV7-2 and TRBJ1-1, is GAGVSQSPSNKVTEKGKDVELRCDPISGHTALYWYRQSLGQGLEFLIYFQGNSAPDKSGLPSDRFSAERTGGSVSTLTIQRTQQEDSAVYLCASTPGNTEAFFGQGTRLTVV.

In its sample, this clonotype was seen many times. This rearrangement joins TRBV7-9 to TRBJ2-7, with a possible D match to TRBD1 (5 bases). Looked up from germline, CDR1 is SEHNR and CDR2 is FQNEAQ (reference sequence). There are 14 residues in the CDR3. V lost 5 bases and J 7 bases, leaving 18 bases between the germline ends. CDR3 in DNA: TGTGCCAGCAGCCCTCTGGTGGGGCCCGGAGAGCAGTACTTC. Translation gives CASSPLVGPGEQYF.

This clonotype was picked up many times. The chain is built from TRBV20-1 and TRBJ2-3, with 10 bases fitting TRBD2. CDR3 size: 16 residues. The germline gives CDR1 DFQATT, CDR2 SNEGSKA (reference sequence). Losses at the gene ends were 4 bases for V and 2 bases for J; bases not matched to a gene: 9. CDR3 bases: TGCAGTGCTACTAGCGGGAGTGGGGTTTCCACAGATACGCAGTATTTT. It yields the protein CSATSGSGVSTDTQYF.

This clonotype was seen repeatedly, ten times or more. The chain recombines TRBV7-2 with TRBJ2-5, with D maybe TRBD2 (5 bases). CDR3 length: 13 residues. In germline, CDR1 is SGHTA, CDR2 FQGNSA. The germline V and J ends were trimmed by 4 bases and 2 bases, with 8 bases remaining between them. Here the CDR3 reads CASSSRRQETQYF. The DNA of the CDR3 is TGTGCCAGCAGCTCCCGGAGGCAAGAGACCCAGTACTTC.

This clonotype was counted ten times or more. This chain connects TRBV28 to TRBJ2-2; the match to TRBD1 covers 7 bases. Trimming cost V 7 bases and J 1 base; bases outside gene matches: 3. Germline CDR1 MDHEN, CDR2 SYDVKM. The CDR3 covers 14 residues. The CDR3 DNA is TGTGCCAGCAAGGGACAGCAGAACACCGGGGAGCTGTTTTTT. This codes for CASKGQQNTGELFF.

This clonotype has just a few counts. The chain recombines TRBV12-3 or TRBV12-4 with TRBJ1-1; 7 bases agree with TRBD1. V lost 5 bases, J lost 1 base, and 4 bases stayed unmatched. The length of the CDR3 is 14 residues. The CDR3 loop is CASSRGQQNTEAFF. CDR3 bases: TGTGCCAGCAGTCGGGGACAGCAGAACACTGAAGCTTTCTTT.

The V gene is TRBV10-3, the J gene TRBJ2-3; tentatively, D is TRBD1 (5 bases). Deletions cut 6 bases from V and 0 bases from J, with 22 bases between. Germline V gives CDR1 ENHRY, CDR2 SYGVKD. The CDR3 totals 18 residues. The CDR3 DNA follows: TGTGCCATCAGCTACAACCAGGGTGGTGCCCTTAGCACAGATACGCAGTATTTT. Protein sequence: CAISYNQGGALSTDTQYF.

This chain joins TRBV10-1 and TRBJ2-3; TRBD2 matches at 7 bases. CDR3 length equals 16 residues. V lost 5 bases and J lost 1; bases outside the gene matches: 9. Germline V gene sequence: CDR1 WNHNN, CDR2 SYGVQD (reference sequence). CDR3 residues: CASSNRVAGGTDTQYF. Written as DNA, the CDR3 is TGCGCCAGCAGTAACAGAGTAGCGGGCGGCACAGATACGCAGTATTTT.

This clonotype was seen more than once but under ten times. V gene TRBV6-5 combines with J gene TRBJ1-2; 10 nucleotides align to TRBD1. The junction had 10 bases not matched to a gene; V was cut back by 8 bases and J by 4 bases. From germline, CDR1 is MNHEY and CDR2 SVGAGI. The CDR3 consists of 15 residues. CDR3 protein: CASLRDRGSIYGYTF. CDR3 coding DNA: TGTGCCAGCCTCCGGGACAGGGGATCGATCTATGGCTACACCTTC.